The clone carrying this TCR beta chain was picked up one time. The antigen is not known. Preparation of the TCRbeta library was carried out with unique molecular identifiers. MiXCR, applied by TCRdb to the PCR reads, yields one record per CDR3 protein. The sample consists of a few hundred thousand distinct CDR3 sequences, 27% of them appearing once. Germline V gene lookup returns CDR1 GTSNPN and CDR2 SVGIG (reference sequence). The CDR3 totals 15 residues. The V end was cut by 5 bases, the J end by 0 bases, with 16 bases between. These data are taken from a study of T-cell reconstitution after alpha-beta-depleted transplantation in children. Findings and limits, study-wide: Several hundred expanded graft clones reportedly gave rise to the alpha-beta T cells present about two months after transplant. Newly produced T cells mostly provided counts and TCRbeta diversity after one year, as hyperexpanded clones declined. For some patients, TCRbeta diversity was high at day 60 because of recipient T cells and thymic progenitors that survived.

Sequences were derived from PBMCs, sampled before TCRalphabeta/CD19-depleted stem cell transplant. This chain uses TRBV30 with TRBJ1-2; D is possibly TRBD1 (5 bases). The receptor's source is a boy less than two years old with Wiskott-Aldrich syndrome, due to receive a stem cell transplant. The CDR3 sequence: CAWVRDLGSNYGYTF. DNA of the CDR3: TGTGCCTGGGTGCGGGACCTCGGATCTAACTATGGCTACACCTTC. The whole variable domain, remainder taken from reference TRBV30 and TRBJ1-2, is SQTIHQWPATLVQPVGSPLSLECTVEGTSNPNLYWYRQAAGRGLQLLFYSVGIGQISSEVPQNLSASRPQDRQFILSSKKLLLSDSGFYLCAWVRDLGSNYGYTFGSGTRLTVV.